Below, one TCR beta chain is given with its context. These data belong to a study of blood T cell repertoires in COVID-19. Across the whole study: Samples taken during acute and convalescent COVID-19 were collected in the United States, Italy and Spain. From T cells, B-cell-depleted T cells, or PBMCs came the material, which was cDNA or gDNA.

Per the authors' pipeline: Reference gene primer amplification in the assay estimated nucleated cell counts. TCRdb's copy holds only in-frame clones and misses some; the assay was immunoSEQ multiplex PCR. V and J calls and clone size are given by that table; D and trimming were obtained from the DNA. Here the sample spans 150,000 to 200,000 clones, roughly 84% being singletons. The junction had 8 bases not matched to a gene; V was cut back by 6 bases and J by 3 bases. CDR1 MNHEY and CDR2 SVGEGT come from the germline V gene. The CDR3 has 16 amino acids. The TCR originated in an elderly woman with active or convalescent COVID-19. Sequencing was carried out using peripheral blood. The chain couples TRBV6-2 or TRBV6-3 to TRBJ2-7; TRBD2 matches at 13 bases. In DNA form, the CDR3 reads TGTGCCAGCAGCCCTCAGGGACTAGCGGGGAGCTACGAGCAGTACTTC. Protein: CASSPQGLAGSYEQYF.